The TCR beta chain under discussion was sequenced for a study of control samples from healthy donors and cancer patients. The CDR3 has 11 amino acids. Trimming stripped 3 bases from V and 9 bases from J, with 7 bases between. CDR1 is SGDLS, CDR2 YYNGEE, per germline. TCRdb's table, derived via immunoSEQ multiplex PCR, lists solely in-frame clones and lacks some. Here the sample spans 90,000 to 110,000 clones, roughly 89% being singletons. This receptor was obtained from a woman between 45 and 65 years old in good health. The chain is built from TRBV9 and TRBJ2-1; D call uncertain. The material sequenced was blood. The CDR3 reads CASSALGEQFF. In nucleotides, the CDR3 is TGTGCCAGCAGCGCGCTAGGTGAGCAGTTCTTC.